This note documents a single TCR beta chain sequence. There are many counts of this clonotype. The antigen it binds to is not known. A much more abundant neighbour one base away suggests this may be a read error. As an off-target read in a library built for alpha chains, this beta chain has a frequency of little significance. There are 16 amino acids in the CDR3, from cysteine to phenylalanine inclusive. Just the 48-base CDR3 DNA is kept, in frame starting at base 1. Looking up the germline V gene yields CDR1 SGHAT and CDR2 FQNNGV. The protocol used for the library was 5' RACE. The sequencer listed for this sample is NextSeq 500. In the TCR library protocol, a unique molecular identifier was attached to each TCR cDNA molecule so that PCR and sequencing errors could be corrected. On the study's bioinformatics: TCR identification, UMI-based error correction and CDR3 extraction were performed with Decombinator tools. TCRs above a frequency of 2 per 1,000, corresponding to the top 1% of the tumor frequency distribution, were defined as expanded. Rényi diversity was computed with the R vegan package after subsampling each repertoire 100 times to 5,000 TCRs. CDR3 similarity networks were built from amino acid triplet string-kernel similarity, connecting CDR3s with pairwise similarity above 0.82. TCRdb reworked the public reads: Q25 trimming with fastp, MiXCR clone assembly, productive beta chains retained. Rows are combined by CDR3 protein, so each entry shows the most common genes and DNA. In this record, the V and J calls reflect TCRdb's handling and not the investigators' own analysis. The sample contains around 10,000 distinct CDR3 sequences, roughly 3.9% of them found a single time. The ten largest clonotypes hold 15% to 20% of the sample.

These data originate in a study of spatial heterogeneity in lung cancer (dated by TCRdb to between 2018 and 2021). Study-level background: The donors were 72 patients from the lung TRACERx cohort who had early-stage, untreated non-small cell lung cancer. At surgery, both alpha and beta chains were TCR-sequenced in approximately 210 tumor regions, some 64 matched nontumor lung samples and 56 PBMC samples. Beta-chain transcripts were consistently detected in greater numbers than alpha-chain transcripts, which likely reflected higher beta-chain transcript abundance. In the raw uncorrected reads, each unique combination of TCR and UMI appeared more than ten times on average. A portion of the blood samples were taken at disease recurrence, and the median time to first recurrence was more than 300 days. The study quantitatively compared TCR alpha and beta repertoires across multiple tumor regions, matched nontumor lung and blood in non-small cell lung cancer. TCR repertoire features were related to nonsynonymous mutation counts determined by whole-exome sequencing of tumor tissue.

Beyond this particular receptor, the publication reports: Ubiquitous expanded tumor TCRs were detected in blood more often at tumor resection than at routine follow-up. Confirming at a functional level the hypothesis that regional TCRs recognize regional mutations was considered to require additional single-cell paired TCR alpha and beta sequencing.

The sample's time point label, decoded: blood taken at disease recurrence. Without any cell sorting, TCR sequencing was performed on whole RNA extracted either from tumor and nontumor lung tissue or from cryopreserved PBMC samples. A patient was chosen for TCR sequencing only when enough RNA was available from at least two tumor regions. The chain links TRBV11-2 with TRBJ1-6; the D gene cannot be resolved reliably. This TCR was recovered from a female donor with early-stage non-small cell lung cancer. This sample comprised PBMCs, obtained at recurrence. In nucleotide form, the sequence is TGTGCCAGCAGTATCGGAGGAGGGCCTTGGGATTCATCCCTCCACTTT. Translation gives CASSIGGGPWDSSLHF.